These 23 T cell receptor beta chains came from one sample sequenced in a study of blood T cell repertoires in COVID-19. Some clones are missing from TCRdb's copy, which holds only in-frame ones; the method was immunoSEQ multiplex PCR. Seen here are 68,000 or so clones, around 84% observed once, and the top ten hold over 4%. Material: peripheral blood. Source of these receptors: a man aged 45-65 years with acute or convalescent COVID-19.

The chain recombines TRBV24-1 with TRBJ1-4, with D possibly being TRBD1 (6 bases). With 5 bases removed from V and 3 bases from J, the gap between germline ends came to 12 bases. The CDR3 loop spans 15 amino acids. The germline CDR1 and CDR2 sequences are KGHDR and SFDVKD. The CDR3 sequence: CATSGVGAANEKLFF. DNA for the CDR3: TGTGCCACCAGTGGGGTGGGGGCGGCTAATGAAAAACTGTTTTTT.

V gene TRBV6-1 combines with J gene TRBJ1-1, with TRBD1 matching over 7 bases. V shed 4 bases and J 0 bases; nucleotides not matched to a gene: 14. Germline V lookup: CDR1 MNHNS, CDR2 SASEGT. The CDR3 contains 18 residues. For the CDR3, the DNA is TGTGCCAGCAGTGGAGCCGACAGGGCAGGATTCATGAACACTGAAGCTTTCTTT. It yields the protein CASSGADRAGFMNTEAFF.

V is TRBV6-5 and J is TRBJ1-6, with TRBD1 identical over 7 bases. CDR3 length: 15 residues. Losses at the gene ends were 6 bases for V and 9 bases for J; bases not matched to a gene: 11. Germline loops: CDR1 MNHEY, CDR2 SVGAGI. The chain's CDR3 is CASSKVQGERSPLHF. The CDR3 nucleotides are TGTGCCAGCAGCAAAGTGCAGGGGGAACGTTCACCCCTCCACTTT.

This sequence joins TRBV27 and TRBJ1-6; 7 positions agree with TRBD1. Germline V gives CDR1 MNHEY, CDR2 SMNVEV (reference sequence). CDR3 length: 14 residues. V lost 3 bases and J lost 9; bases outside the gene matches: 5. The CDR3 DNA is TGTGCCAGCAGTTTGCCAGGGGGTATTTCACCCCTCCACTTT. Translation gives CASSLPGGISPLHF.

The chain has TRBV6-5 and TRBJ2-4; D remains ambiguous. The CDR3 loop spans 16 amino acids. CDR1 MNHEY and CDR2 SVGAGI come from the germline V gene. The V end was cut by 4 bases, the J end by 0 bases, with 13 bases between. The CDR3 sequence is CASSSETSLAKNIQYF. The CDR3 nucleotides are TGTGCCAGCAGTTCCGAGACATCTCTAGCCAAAAACATTCAGTACTTC.

This rearrangement joins TRBV30 to TRBJ1-5; the D is unclear. CDR1 GTSNPN and CDR2 SVGIG come from the germline V gene (reference sequence). Deletions cut 2 bases from V and 0 bases from J, with 8 bases between. CDR3 length: 14 amino acids. The DNA of the CDR3 is TGTGCCTGGAGTCTAGCGGCTAGCAATCAGCCCCAGCATTTT. Translating it yields CAWSLAASNQPQHF.

The CDR3 region has the DNA TGTGCCAGCAGCCCCGCGGGGGTGGATGGCTACACCTTC. Residues: CASSPAGVDGYTF. The chain combines TRBV6-5 with TRBJ1-2; maybe TRBD1 (5 bases). The CDR3 sequence is 13 residues long. Trimming pared 6 bases from V and 6 bases from J, leaving 14 bases between. Germline CDR1 MNHEY, CDR2 SVGAGI.

The chain recombines TRBV6-4 with TRBJ2-5, with a tentative D call TRBD1 (6 bases). CDR1 is MRHNA and CDR2 is SNTAGT in the germline V gene. With 0 bases removed from V and 10 bases from J, the gap between germline ends came to 12 bases. This CDR3 is 13 amino acids long. Written as DNA, the CDR3 is TGTGCCAGCAGTGACTCGGCAGGGGCCCGCCAGTACTTC. As protein: CASSDSAGARQYF.

The gene calls are TRBV7-9 and TRBJ2-7; 7 bases align to TRBD1. From germline, CDR1 is SEHNR and CDR2 FQNEAQ (reference sequence). The CDR3 is 13 residues long. V lost 2 bases to trimming and J lost 5 bases; unmatched junction nucleotides: 3. The CDR3 DNA reads TGTGCCAGCAGCTTAAGACAGGGCCACGAGCAGTACTTC. It is translated as CASSLRQGHEQYF.

This clone was detected only once. V and J are TRBV5-1 and TRBJ2-7; D gene uncertain. The CDR3 is 13 amino acids. The V gene's germline CDR1 is SGHRS and CDR2 YFSETQ. With 0 bases removed from V and 7 bases from J, the gap between germline ends came to 11 bases. The CDR3: CASSLASPREQYF. The CDR3 DNA reads TGCGCCAGCAGCTTGGCAAGCCCTAGAGAGCAGTACTTC.

The rearrangement uses TRBV28 and TRBJ2-7; D call uncertain. CDR3 size: 11 residues. CDR1 is MDHEN and CDR2 is SYDVKM in the germline V gene. The V and J ends lost 5 bases and 3 bases respectively, with 5 bases between them. This CDR3 reads CASSLYYEQYF. In DNA, the CDR3 is TGTGCCAGCAGTCTTTACTACGAGCAGTACTTC.

This chain uses TRBV6-5 with TRBJ1-1; maybe TRBD1 (5 bases). V dropped 5 bases and J dropped 4 bases, with 11 bases sitting between them. This CDR3 region has 13 residues. Germline V gene sequence: CDR1 MNHEY, CDR2 SVGAGI. CDR3 loop: CASSLRVGTEAFF. In DNA form, the CDR3 reads TGTGCCAGCAGTCTCAGGGTGGGCACTGAAGCTTTCTTT.

The chain links TRBV5-6 to TRBJ2-7, with 9 bases identical to TRBD2. The trim removed 0 bases at V and 6 bases at J, leaving 7 bases unmatched. This CDR3 spans 15 amino acids. Germline assignment: CDR1 SGHDT and CDR2 YYEEEE. The CDR3 here is CASSLGLGLASEQYF. CDR3 DNA sequence: TGTGCCAGCAGCTTGGGACTGGGACTAGCCTCCGAGCAGTACTTC.

The chain combines TRBV2 with TRBJ1-5; TRBD1 might be the D (5 bases). CDR1 SNHLY and CDR2 FYNNEI come from the germline V gene. With 3 bases removed from V and 2 bases from J, the gap between germline ends came to 11 bases. The CDR3 is 15 residues long. Here the CDR3 reads CASSEETVGNQPQHF. The CDR3 region has the DNA TGTGCCAGCAGTGAGGAGACAGTCGGCAATCAGCCCCAGCATTTT.

The chain couples TRBV19 to TRBJ2-4, with 7 bases matching TRBD1. CDR3 length: 17 residues. In germline, CDR1 is LNHDA, CDR2 SQIVND (reference sequence). The V gene end was trimmed by 3 bases and the J gene end by 6 bases; junction bases not matched to a gene: 14. The CDR3 spells CASSIGVGTVKRNIQYF. The CDR3 nucleotides read TGTGCCAGTAGTATCGGGGTGGGGACAGTGAAAAGAAACATTCAGTACTTC.

The rearrangement uses TRBV27 and TRBJ1-5, with a possible D match to TRBD1 (6 bases). Germline CDR1 MNHEY, CDR2 SMNVEV (reference sequence). Trimming took 5 bases from V and 11 from J, leaving 25 bases between them. The CDR3 has 16 amino acids. The CDR3 bases are TGTGCCAGCAGTCCCACAGGGCTTAAGGGAATTTGGTCCCAGCATTTT. Encoded protein: CASSPTGLKGIWSQHF.

V gene TRBV5-6 combines with J gene TRBJ1-2, with 10 bases matching TRBD1. The CDR3 is 16 amino acids. Per germline, CDR1 SGHDT and CDR2 YYEEEE. V lost 3 bases to trimming and J lost 4 bases; unmatched junction nucleotides: 9. The chain's CDR3 is CASSWTGQGFGYGYTF. The CDR3 DNA reads TGTGCCAGCAGCTGGACGGGACAGGGGTTTGGCTATGGCTACACCTTC.

The genes are TRBV9 and TRBJ2-7; TRBD1 agrees at 12 bases. The length of the CDR3 is 16 residues. The germline V gene encodes CDR1 SGDLS and CDR2 YYNGEE. The V gene end was trimmed by 4 bases and the J gene end by 2 bases; junction bases not matched to a gene: 7. This CDR3 reads CASSLGTGGLTYEQYF. DNA for the CDR3: TGTGCCAGCAGCCTAGGGACAGGGGGCTTGACCTACGAGCAGTACTTC.

This clone was seen a handful of times. The rearrangement uses TRBV6-1 and TRBJ2-1; the D gene is possibly TRBD1 (7 bases). The length of the CDR3 is 15 residues. V was trimmed by 2 bases and J by 2 bases, leaving 10 bases between them. Germline V gene lookup returns CDR1 MNHNS and CDR2 SASEGT. The CDR3, as DNA: TGTGCCAGCAGTGAACAGGGGGGCGCCTACAATGAGCAGTTCTTC. Its protein product is CASSEQGGAYNEQFF.

This clone was seen only once. The chain is built from TRBV5-1 and TRBJ1-6, with TRBD1 as a possible D gene (5 bases). Trimming removed 4 bases at V and 3 bases at J, with 8 bases between. Germline V gene data show CDR1 as SGHRS and CDR2 as YFSETQ. This CDR3 has 14 amino acids. CDR3 protein: CASSQDSYNSPLHF. In DNA, the CDR3 is TGCGCCAGCAGCCAAGACAGCTATAATTCACCCCTCCACTTT.

The chain has TRBV7-6 and TRBJ2-7; TRBD1 matches 9 bases. Per the germline V gene, CDR1 is SGHVS and CDR2 is FNYEAQ. CDR3 length equals 15 residues. The V segment lost 4 bases and the J segment 4 bases; nucleotides outside the gene matches: 8. CDR3: CASSSSDRGSYEQYF. As DNA, the CDR3 is TGTGCCAGCAGCTCCTCGGACAGGGGTAGTTACGAGCAGTACTTC.

This clone has just one count. The chain employs TRBV7-3 and TRBJ2-2; D call uncertain. The germline V gene has CDR1 SGHTA and CDR2 FQGTGA. The length of the CDR3 is 13 residues. Trimming took off 3 bases at V and 6 bases at J, with 8 bases between the two ends. In DNA form, the CDR3 reads TGTGCCAGCAGCTTCCAGGTGGCCGGGGAGCTGTTTTTT. This gives the protein CASSFQVAGELFF.

The chain combines TRBV27 with TRBJ1-2; 10 bases agree with TRBD1. CDR1 MNHEY and CDR2 SMNVEV come from the germline V gene (reference sequence). This CDR3 has 14 residues. V gave up 7 bases and J gave up 4 bases; unmatched junction bases: 6. Written as DNA, the CDR3 is TGTGCCAGCACCCCGACAGGGGGCGGCTATGGCTACACCTTC. This codes for CASTPTGGGYGYTF.